This T cell receptor beta chain was profiled in a study of blood T cell repertoires in COVID-19. Study at large: The United States, Italy and Spain supplied acute and convalescent COVID-19 samples. T cells, B-cell-depleted T cells, or PBMCs provided the cDNA or gDNA that served as material.

Repertoires were generated with immunoSEQ multiplex PCR, while TCRdb's copy carries only in-frame clones and drops some. The top ten clones hold about 1.7% of a sample with about 250,000 clones, 85% to 90% of them seen once. This clone has only one observation. The CDR3 contains 14 residues. Germline CDR1 is LGHNA and CDR2 is YSLEER. V lost 0 bases and J 6 bases, leaving 11 bases between the germline ends. Participants reported their clinical history, and cohort assignment relied on those reports. Material for sequencing was PBMCs or T cells enriched from blood (not recorded which). This chain uses TRBV4-3 with TRBJ2-5; possibly TRBD2 for D (6 bases). The receptor comes from a man aged 40-49 years who had recovered from COVID-19. The CDR3 DNA is TGCGCCAGCAGCCAAGAGACTAGTTCGCAGACCCAGTACTTC. This gives the protein CASSQETSSQTQYF.